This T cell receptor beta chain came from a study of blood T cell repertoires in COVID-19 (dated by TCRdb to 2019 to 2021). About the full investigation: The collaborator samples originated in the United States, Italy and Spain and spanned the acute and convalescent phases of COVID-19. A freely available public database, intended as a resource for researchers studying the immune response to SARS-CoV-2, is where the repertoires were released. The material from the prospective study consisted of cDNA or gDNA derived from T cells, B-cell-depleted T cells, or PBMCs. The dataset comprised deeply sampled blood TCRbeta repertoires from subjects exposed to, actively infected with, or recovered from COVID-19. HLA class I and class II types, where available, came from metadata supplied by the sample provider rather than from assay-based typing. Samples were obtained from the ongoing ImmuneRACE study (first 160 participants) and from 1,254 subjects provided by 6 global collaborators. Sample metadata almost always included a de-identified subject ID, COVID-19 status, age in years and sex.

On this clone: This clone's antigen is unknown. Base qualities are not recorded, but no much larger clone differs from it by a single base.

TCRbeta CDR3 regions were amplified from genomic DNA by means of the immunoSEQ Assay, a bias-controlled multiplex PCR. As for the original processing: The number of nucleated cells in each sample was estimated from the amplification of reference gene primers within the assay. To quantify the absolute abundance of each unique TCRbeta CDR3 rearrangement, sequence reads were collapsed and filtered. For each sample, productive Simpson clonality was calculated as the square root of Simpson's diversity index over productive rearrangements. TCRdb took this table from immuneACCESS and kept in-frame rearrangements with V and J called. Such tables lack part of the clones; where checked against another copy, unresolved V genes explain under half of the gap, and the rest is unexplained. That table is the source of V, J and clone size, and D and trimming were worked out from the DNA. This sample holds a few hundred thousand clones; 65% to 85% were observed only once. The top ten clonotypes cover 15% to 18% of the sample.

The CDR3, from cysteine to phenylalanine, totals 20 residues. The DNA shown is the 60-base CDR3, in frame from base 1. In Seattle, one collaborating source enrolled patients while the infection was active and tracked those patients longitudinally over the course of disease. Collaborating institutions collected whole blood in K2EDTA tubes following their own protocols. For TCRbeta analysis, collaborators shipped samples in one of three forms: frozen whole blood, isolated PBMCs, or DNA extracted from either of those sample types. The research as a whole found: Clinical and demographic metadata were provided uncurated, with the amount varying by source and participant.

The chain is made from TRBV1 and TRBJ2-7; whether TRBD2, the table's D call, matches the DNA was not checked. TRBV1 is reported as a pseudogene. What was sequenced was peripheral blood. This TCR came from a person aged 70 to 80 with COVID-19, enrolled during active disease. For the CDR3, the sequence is CTSSQAGTSGSSTPPYEQYF. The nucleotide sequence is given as TGCACCAGCAGCCAGGCCGGGACTAGCGGGAGTAGCACCCCTCCCTACGAGCAGTACTTC.